The 9 T cell receptor beta chains in this list originate from one sample, sequenced in a study of T cell responses to AZD1222 COVID-19 vaccine. Libraries were prepared by immunoSEQ multiplex PCR; TCRdb keeps only in-frame clonotypes and omits some of them. The sample has some 150,000 clones, about 82% seen once; the top ten hold around 5%. The specimen was peripheral blood, collected 28 days after the second AZD1222 dose. The receptors derive from an adult who received the AZD1222 COVID-19 vaccine.

The chain uses TRBV29-1 and TRBJ2-1; D may be TRBD1 (5 bases). The CDR3 length is 14 residues. Germline lookup yields CDR1 SQVTM and CDR2 ANQGSEA. V lost 0 bases and J lost 7, with 13 bases in between. The CDR3 reads CSVEEGPNGNEQFF. The CDR3 DNA reads TGCAGCGTTGAAGAGGGGCCAAATGGGAATGAGCAGTTCTTC.

J is TRBJ2-1 and V is TRBV11-2; D unresolved. Germline lookup yields CDR1 SGHAT and CDR2 FQNNGV. V lost 0 bases to trimming and J lost 0 bases, with 12 bases between them. The CDR3 runs 17 residues. CDR3 protein: CASSLDAVQSSYNEQFF. CDR3 sequence (DNA): TGTGCCAGCAGCTTAGATGCGGTTCAGTCCTCCTACAATGAGCAGTTCTTC.

The CDR3 reads CASTAAGREENEQFF. CDR3 nucleotide sequence: TGTGCCAGCACCGCAGCGGGGCGGGAAGAAAATGAGCAGTTCTTC. The rearrangement uses TRBV5-4 and TRBJ2-1; 7 positions match TRBD2. Germline lookup yields CDR1 SGHNT and CDR2 YYREEE (reference sequence). After removal of 6 bases from V and 7 bases from J, the junction contained 13 bases not matched to a gene. The CDR3 runs 15 residues.

The chain is built from TRBV10-3 and TRBJ1-1, with 8 bases aligning to TRBD1. Trimming took 10 bases from V and 6 from J; bases not matched to a gene: 7. The CDR3 has 12 residues. In germline, CDR1 is ENHRY, CDR2 SYGVKD. The CDR3 sequence is CATETGDAEAFF. The CDR3 DNA is TGTGCCACCGAGACAGGGGACGCTGAAGCTTTCTTT.

V usage is TRBV11-2 and J usage is TRBJ1-3; unclear D gene. CDR3 size: 13 residues. Germline CDR1 reads SGHAT; CDR2 reads FQNNGV. V dropped 3 bases and J dropped 12 bases, with 15 bases sitting between them. In DNA form, the CDR3 reads TGTGCCAGCAGCTTGTGGGAACTTCGTGGCATATATTTT. It is translated as CASSLWELRGIYF.

This clone is a singleton in its sample. CDR3 loop: CASSPQVGIEKLFF. CDR3 nucleotide sequence: TGTGCCAGTAGTCCCCAAGTCGGTATAGAAAAACTGTTTTTT. This sequence joins TRBV19 and TRBJ1-4; D remains ambiguous. The CDR3 is 14 residues long. Germline loops: CDR1 LNHDA, CDR2 SQIVND (reference sequence). Between the trimmed V and J ends, which lost 5 bases and 8 bases, there was a span of 15 bases.

The V and J genes are TRBV28 and TRBJ1-1; possibly TRBD1 for D (5 bases). V was pared by 0 bases and J by 1 base, with 9 bases between. CDR3 length: 15 amino acids. Germline loops: CDR1 MDHEN, CDR2 SYDVKM. The CDR3 here is CASSLWSGQNTEAFF. CDR3 DNA sequence: TGTGCCAGCAGTTTATGGTCCGGACAGAACACTGAAGCTTTCTTT. Drawing the rest from reference TRBV28 and TRBJ1-1, the complete variable domain is DVKVTQSSRYLVKRTGEKVFLECVQDMDHENMFWYRQDPGLGLRLIYFSYDVKMKEKGDIPEGYSVSREKKERFSLILESASTNQTSMYLCASSLWSGQNTEAFFGQGTRLTVV.

The V gene is TRBV7-9, the J gene TRBJ2-3; 14 nucleotides match TRBD2. The CDR3 has 19 residues. Germline-derived CDR1 and CDR2 are SEHNR and FQNEAQ (reference sequence). The trim removed 4 bases at V and 2 bases at J, leaving 11 bases unmatched. CDR3 sequence (DNA): TGTGCCAGCAGCTCCCGACGGAGGGGACTAGCGGGAGACACAGATACGCAGTATTTT. Protein sequence: CASSSRRRGLAGDTDTQYF.

The gene calls are TRBV11-2 and TRBJ1-1; perhaps TRBD1 as D (6 bases). Trimming shortened V by 0 bases and J by 2 bases, and 13 bases separated the two germline ends. Per the germline V gene, CDR1 is SGHAT and CDR2 is FQNNGV. CDR3 length equals 16 residues. The CDR3 spells CASSLEWGQTNTEAFF. The CDR3 DNA is TGTGCCAGCAGCTTAGAGTGGGGACAAACTAACACTGAAGCTTTCTTT.